Each of the 21 T cell receptor beta chains below was sequenced from the same sample in a study of regulatory T cells in long-lasting Graves disease. iRepertoire HTBI primers and Arm-PCR of CDR3 regions built TCR beta libraries. Using its own MiXCR run on the multiplex PCR reads, TCRdb lists one record per CDR3 protein. Of about 470,000 distinct CDR3 sequences detected, around 14% appear once; the ten largest clones hold roughly a sixth. Time point described: newly diagnosed GD, antithyroid drugs for less than 3 months. After RNA was extracted from PBMCs, the TCR library was made from it. This sample also appeared in a second study, on T cells in Graves' hyperthyroidism and ophthalmopathy.

The input for sequencing was peripheral blood mononuclear cells (PBMCs), taken at new diagnosis, from a patient treated with antithyroid drugs. These receptors all stem from a woman aged 25 to 39 with Graves disease.

In its sample, this clonotype was seen a few times. This chain links TRBV18 with TRBJ2-1; 10 nucleotides agree with TRBD2. The V and J ends lost 2 bases and 7 bases, in that order; junction bases with no gene match: 8. CDR1 and CDR2 (germline): KGHSH, LQKENI. The CDR3 runs to 16 residues. CDR3 sequence (DNA): TGTGCCAGCTCACCATTTTCTAGCGGGAGAGGGAATGAGCAGTTCTTC. Translating gives CASSPFSSGRGNEQFF.

With respect to this clonotype: Since a much larger clone is just one base distant, this may be a read error. The chain carries TRBV6-5 and TRBJ2-2; the D call may be TRBD1 or TRBD2 (6 bases each). The CDR3 is 16 amino acids. The V gene's germline CDR1 is MNHEY and CDR2 SVGAGI. The chain's CDR3 is CAGSYSGASNTGELFF. In DNA form, the CDR3 reads TGTGCCGGCAGTTACTCGGGGGCTTCGAACACCGGGGAGCTGTTTTTT.

In this sample, this clonotype turned up many times. The chain recombines TRBV5-1 with TRBJ1-1, with D possibly matching TRBD1 (6 bases). The CDR3 consists of 14 residues. Germline CDR1 SGHRS, CDR2 YFSETQ. V lost 4 bases, J lost 7 bases, and 17 bases lay in between. Here the CDR3 reads CASSPRGARDEAFF. The CDR3 region has the DNA TGCGCCAGCAGCCCGAGGGGGGCAAGAGATGAAGCTTTCTTT.

This clonotype was detected many times. The chain links TRBV30 to TRBJ2-1; D is unclear. V dropped 5 bases and J dropped 0 bases, with 5 bases sitting between them. Germline CDR1 GTSNPN, CDR2 SVGIG (reference sequence). There are 12 residues in the CDR3. The CDR3 sequence: CAWASSYNEQFF. The DNA of the CDR3 is TGTGCCTGGGCTAGCTCCTACAATGAGCAGTTCTTC.

This clonotype was picked up many times. The V gene is TRBV6-5, the J gene TRBJ2-7; maybe TRBD1 (6 bases). The V gene lost 4 bases and the J gene lost 4 bases, with 20 bases spanning the gap. The CDR3 runs to 16 residues. Germline CDR1 MNHEY, CDR2 SVGAGI. DNA of the CDR3: TGTGCCAGCAGTTCTCCCCTAGGGGGTGGGAGTTACGAGCAGTACTTC. It yields the protein CASSSPLGGGSYEQYF.

In this sample, this clonotype turned up many times. The chain employs TRBV3-1 and TRBJ2-1; TRBD1 is a possible D gene (6 bases). This CDR3 spans 17 amino acids. V dropped 0 bases and J dropped 5 bases, with 17 bases sitting between them. CDR1 is LGHDT, CDR2 YNNKEL, per germline (reference sequence). The CDR3 nucleotides read TGTGCCAGCAGCCAAGACAGGGGAGTATCTAGAGACAATGAGCAGTTCTTC. Protein product: CASSQDRGVSRDNEQFF.

This clonotype was seen ten or more times. The chain links TRBV7-9 to TRBJ2-7, with a weak D call TRBD1 (5 bases). V was pared by 10 bases and J by 3 bases, with 19 bases between. This CDR3 has 14 amino acids. Germline values: CDR1 SEHNR, CDR2 FQNEAQ (reference sequence). CDR3 amino acids: CATNRAQDGYEQYF. The CDR3 DNA is TGTGCCACAAATAGGGCACAGGATGGCTACGAGCAGTACTTC.

The sample holds many counts of this clonotype. CDR3 protein: CASSSTSGSSYNEQFF. CDR3 DNA sequence: TGTGCCAGCAGTTCAACTAGCGGGAGCTCCTACAATGAGCAGTTCTTC. This chain joins TRBV9 and TRBJ2-1; 11 bases are shared with TRBD2. CDR3 size: 16 residues. V lost 5 bases, J lost 0 bases, and 4 bases stayed unmatched. Germline CDR1 reads SGDLS; CDR2 reads YYNGEE.

This clonotype has a count of ten or more. This chain links TRBV20-1 with TRBJ2-5; D is perhaps TRBD1 (6 bases). The CDR3 spans 11 residues. Germline V lookup: CDR1 DFQATT, CDR2 SNEGSKA (reference sequence). V was shortened by 4 bases and J by 4 bases, with 7 bases between the two germline ends. CDR3 sequence: CSATRGETQYF. In DNA, the CDR3 is TGCAGTGCTACCAGGGGAGAGACCCAGTACTTC.

This clonotype was recorded at least ten times. The chain joins TRBV3-1 to TRBJ2-7; D might be TRBD2 (6 bases). The CDR3 is made up of 15 amino acids. V was pared by 1 base and J by 3 bases, with 13 bases between. Germline V gives CDR1 LGHDT, CDR2 YNNKEL (reference sequence). Here the CDR3 reads CASSQGWDLDYEQYF. The CDR3, as DNA: TGTGCCAGCAGCCAAGGATGGGACTTGGACTACGAGCAGTACTTC.

V and J are TRBV3-1 and TRBJ2-3; D perhaps matches TRBD2 (6 bases). CDR1 and CDR2 from the germline V gene are LGHDT and YNNKEL (reference sequence). V was shortened by 3 bases and J by 1 base, with 11 bases between the two germline ends. The CDR3 has 15 amino acids. The CDR3 region has the DNA TGTGCCAGCAGCCACGGGGGATGGGGCACAGATACGCAGTATTTT. This translates into CASSHGGWGTDTQYF.

This clonotype was picked up many times. The chain employs TRBV24-1 and TRBJ1-1, with D maybe TRBD1 (5 bases). The V end was cut by 6 bases, the J end by 5 bases, with 15 bases between. CDR3 length: 14 amino acids. Germline CDR1 KGHDR, CDR2 SFDVKD. CDR3 in amino acids: CATSQWGLDTEAFF. Here the CDR3 DNA reads TGTGCCACCAGTCAGTGGGGCTTGGATACTGAAGCTTTCTTT.

The gene calls are TRBV4-1 and TRBJ2-1, with 10 bases aligning to TRBD2. The CDR3 runs 16 residues. The ends lost 2 bases at V and 4 bases at J; junction bases unmatched: 5. The germline CDR1 and CDR2 sequences are MGHRA and YSYEKL. The DNA for the CDR3 is TGCGCCAGCAGCCAAACCTTAGCGGGGGGATACAATGAGCAGTTCTTC. Protein sequence: CASSQTLAGGYNEQFF.

This clonotype was recorded many times. The chain recombines TRBV30 with TRBJ1-3; no clear D gene. This CDR3 comprises 12 residues. The V and J ends lost 3 bases and 2 bases respectively, with 5 bases between them. Germline V CDR1 and CDR2: GTSNPN, SVGIG (reference sequence). CDR3 coding DNA: TGTGCCTGGAGCGACACTGGAAACACCATATATTTT. Protein product: CAWSDTGNTIYF.

This clonotype showed up many times. The chain joins TRBV6-1 to TRBJ2-2, with 7 bases that match TRBD1. V lost 5 bases and J lost 6; bases outside the gene matches: 12. Germline V gene lookup returns CDR1 MNHNS and CDR2 SASEGT. This CDR3 has 16 residues. The CDR3 DNA follows: TGTGCCAGCAGTCTCCGAAAGACAGGGTTACCCGGGGAGCTGTTTTTT. It codes for CASSLRKTGLPGELFF.

This clonotype was counted many times. The rearrangement uses TRBV27 and TRBJ2-7; TRBD1 matches 8 bases. Germline assignment: CDR1 MNHEY and CDR2 SMNVEV (reference sequence). The CDR3 length is 13 residues. Unmatched junction bases numbered 4, after V lost 6 bases and J lost 3 bases. CDR3 protein: CASSPGGYYEQYF. The CDR3 DNA sequence: TGTGCCAGCAGCCCAGGGGGCTACTACGAGCAGTACTTC.

The chain is built from TRBV7-2 and TRBJ2-7; possible D gene TRBD1, 5 bases. Germline CDR1 reads SGHTA; CDR2 reads FQGNSA. The V end was cut by 6 bases, the J end by 6 bases, with 9 bases between. This CDR3 has 11 residues. The CDR3 nucleotides are TGTGCCAGCAGAAGTACAGGCGAGCAGTACTTC. Translating it yields CASRSTGEQYF.

The sample holds many counts of this clonotype. The rearrangement links TRBV19 to TRBJ2-7, with a weak D call TRBD2 (6 bases). Germline assignment: CDR1 LNHDA and CDR2 SQIVND (reference sequence). V shed 9 bases and J shed 4 bases, with 22 bases lying between them. The CDR3 length is 15 residues. DNA for the CDR3: TGTGCCAGCCGTCAAACGGGACTCGTTATATACGAGCAGTACTTC. It is translated as CASRQTGLVIYEQYF. The entire variable domain, with the rest obtained from reference TRBV19 and TRBJ2-7, is as follows: DGGITQSPKYLFRKEGQNVTLSCEQNLNHDAMYWYRQDPGQGLRLIYYSQIVNDFQKGDIAEGYSVSREKKESFPLTVTSAQKNPTAFYLCASRQTGLVIYEQYFGPGTRLTVT.

This clonotype was counted many times. The chain has TRBV7-9 and TRBJ2-3, with D unresolved. The CDR3 covers 14 residues. Trimming cost V 5 bases and J 2 bases, with 11 bases left between them. In germline, CDR1 is SEHNR, CDR2 FQNEAQ (reference sequence). The CDR3 sequence is CASSQDGSTDTQYF. CDR3 nucleotide sequence: TGTGCCAGCAGCCAAGACGGATCCACAGATACGCAGTATTTT.

This rearrangement joins TRBV6-1 to TRBJ2-2, with D possibly called TRBD1 or TRBD2 (5 bases each). The CDR3 is 15 amino acids. V lost 1 base and J 4 bases, leaving 10 bases between the germline ends. Germline CDR1 MNHNS, CDR2 SASEGT. The CDR3 sequence: CASSEGEGTTGELFF. For the CDR3, the DNA is TGTGCCAGCAGTGAAGGTGAAGGGACCACCGGGGAGCTGTTTTTT.

This clonotype has at least ten counts. This chain connects TRBV6-1 to TRBJ2-5; 15 nucleotides align to TRBD2. The trim removed 1 base at V and 2 bases at J, leaving 5 bases unmatched. CDR1 and CDR2 from the germline V gene are MNHNS and SASEGT. The length of the CDR3 is 18 residues. The CDR3 is CASSEGGTSGRTQETQYF. CDR3 DNA sequence: TGTGCCAGCAGTGAAGGGGGGACTAGCGGGAGGACGCAAGAGACCCAGTACTTC.